The 27 T cell receptor beta chains listed next were all sequenced from one sample in a study of blood T cell repertoires in COVID-19. Profiled with immunoSEQ multiplex PCR; TCRdb holds only in-frame clones, not every one. The profile shows over 250,000 clones, 85% to 90% of them singletons. Sample: peripheral blood. The receptors here all came from a woman aged 45-59 years with COVID-19, enrolled during active disease.

The genes are TRBV6-1 and TRBJ1-5, with no clear D. The germline V and J ends were trimmed by 2 bases and 7 bases, with 6 bases remaining between them. The CDR3 spans 12 residues. Looked up from germline, CDR1 is MNHNS and CDR2 is SASEGT. The CDR3 here is CASSEPLQPQHF. The CDR3 coding sequence is TGTGCCAGCAGTGAACCCCTACAGCCCCAGCATTTT.

V usage is TRBV5-1 and J usage is TRBJ1-2, with TRBD1 identical over 7 bases. V trimming: 4 bases; J trimming: 1 base; junction bases outside the gene matches: 7. Germline values: CDR1 SGHRS, CDR2 YFSETQ. The CDR3 contains 15 residues. CDR3 in DNA: TGCGCCAGCAGCGATGGACAGGTTATTAACTATGGCTACACCTTC. This translates into CASSDGQVINYGYTF.

The rearrangement uses TRBV5-1 and TRBJ2-5; tentative D call: TRBD2 (6 bases). CDR1 and CDR2 from the germline V gene are SGHRS and YFSETQ. With 6 bases removed from V and 5 bases from J, the gap between germline ends came to 11 bases. This CDR3 is 12 amino acids long. The CDR3 nucleotides read TGCGCCAGCATGGGGACTTTGGAGACCCAGTACTTC. This encodes CASMGTLETQYF. The complete variable domain, with remaining parts taken from reference TRBV5-1 and TRBJ2-5, reads KAGVTQTPRYLIKTRGQQVTLSCSPISGHRSVSWYQQTPGQGLQFLFEYFSETQRNKGNFPGRFSGRQFSNSRSEMNVSTLELGDSALYLCASMGTLETQYFGPGTRLLVL.

The chain joins TRBV6-5 to TRBJ2-1; D possibly corresponds to TRBD2 (6 bases). Germline values: CDR1 MNHEY, CDR2 SVGAGI. This CDR3 has 15 residues. The V end was cut by 6 bases, the J end by 0 bases, with 12 bases between. The CDR3 reads CASSRGGSSYNEQFF. Here the CDR3 DNA reads TGTGCCAGCAGCCGTGGAGGGAGCTCCTACAATGAGCAGTTCTTC.

The chain combines TRBV21-1 with TRBJ1-1; TRBD1, as called in the table, went unchecked against the DNA. TRBV21-1 is labeled a pseudogene. The CDR3 covers 12 residues. The chain's CDR3 is CASSPEGAEAFF. CDR3 coding DNA: TGTGCCAGCAGCCCCGAGGGGGCTGAAGCTTTCTTT.

V and J are TRBV6-5 and TRBJ1-1; D is possibly TRBD1 (5 bases). The germline V gene has CDR1 MNHEY and CDR2 SVGAGI. The CDR3 is 14 residues long. V was cut by 2 bases and J by 1 base, with 8 bases left in between. The CDR3 DNA sequence: TGTGCCAGCAGTTACGACAGCAGGAACACTGAAGCTTTCTTT. Translation: CASSYDSRNTEAFF.

This clone has a single count. The chain combines TRBV5-4 with TRBJ1-4, with D unresolved. Germline assignment: CDR1 SGHNT and CDR2 YYREEE (reference sequence). The CDR3 consists of 16 residues. V was trimmed by 2 bases and J by 6 bases, leaving 17 bases between them. The CDR3 DNA follows: TGTGCCAGCAGCTTAAGAACTTTCCCGGGAGATGAAAAACTGTTTTTT. Protein sequence: CASSLRTFPGDEKLFF.

The chain links TRBV10-1 to TRBJ2-3; TRBD1 agrees at 9 bases. The V and J ends lost 3 bases and 3 bases, in that order; junction bases with no gene match: 10. CDR1 is WNHNN, CDR2 SYGVQD, per germline (reference sequence). This CDR3 has 17 residues. The CDR3 spells CASSDHFLGQGTDTQYF. The CDR3 DNA is TGCGCCAGCAGTGACCATTTTCTCGGACAGGGGACAGATACGCAGTATTTT.

The V and J genes are TRBV7-8 and TRBJ2-2, with TRBD2 identical over 12 bases. From germline, CDR1 is SGHVS and CDR2 FQNEAQ. The CDR3 has 15 residues. V lost 3 bases, J lost 6 bases, and 2 bases stayed unmatched. Here the CDR3 reads CASSLTSGSPGELFF. As DNA, the CDR3 is TGTGCCAGCAGCTTGACTAGCGGGAGCCCCGGGGAGCTGTTTTTT.

The genes are TRBV3-1 (or the pseudogene TRBV3-2) and TRBJ2-1; 14 positions agree with TRBD2. This CDR3 comprises 16 residues. From germline, CDR1 is LGHDT and CDR2 YNNKEL (reference sequence). Losses at the gene ends were 5 bases for V and 9 bases for J; bases not matched to a gene: 9. The chain's CDR3 is CASSNLGTSGSFEQFF. CDR3 bases: TGTGCCAGCAGCAACCTCGGGACTAGCGGGAGTTTTGAGCAGTTCTTC.

This chain connects TRBV7-2 to TRBJ1-1, with D uncertain. The germline V and J ends were trimmed by 5 bases and 5 bases, with 18 bases remaining between them. From germline, CDR1 is SGHTA and CDR2 FQGNSA. This CDR3 contains 15 residues. The CDR3 spells CASSPKVAKGTEAFF. The CDR3 coding sequence is TGTGCCAGCAGCCCGAAGGTAGCGAAGGGAACTGAAGCTTTCTTT.

The chain has TRBV21-1 and TRBJ2-1; the table assigns TRBD2, which was not confirmed against the DNA. TRBV21-1 represents a pseudogene. CDR3 length: 12 residues. CDR3 sequence: CASSKEAGLRFF. CDR3 sequence (DNA): TGTGCCAGCAGCAAAGAGGCGGGCCTGAGGTTCTTC.

The gene calls are TRBV27 and TRBJ2-7, with 7 bases fitting TRBD2. The CDR3 extends over 15 amino acids. Looked up from germline, CDR1 is MNHEY and CDR2 is SMNVEV (reference sequence). Germline trimming cut 2 bases from V and 0 bases from J; bases unmatched to any gene: 4. This chain's CDR3 is CASSLASGLSYEQYF. The CDR3 bases are TGTGCCAGCAGTTTAGCTAGCGGCCTCTCCTACGAGCAGTACTTC.

The V and J genes are TRBV2 and TRBJ2-2, with 7 bases identical to TRBD1. V was pared by 5 bases and J by 4 bases, with 10 bases of the junction left unmatched. The length of the CDR3 is 16 residues. Germline assignment: CDR1 SNHLY and CDR2 FYNNEI. CDR3 residues: CASSHPSQGSTGELFF. CDR3 nucleotides: TGTGCCAGCAGTCACCCCTCACAGGGGTCCACCGGGGAGCTGTTTTTT.

The chain employs TRBV30 and TRBJ1-4, with a tentative D call TRBD1 (6 bases). Germline CDR1 reads GTSNPN; CDR2 reads SVGIG (reference sequence). The V end lost 4 bases, the J end lost 5 bases, and 14 bases lay between the germline ends. This CDR3 contains 14 residues. This CDR3 reads CAWTPGVANEKLFF. In DNA, the CDR3 is TGTGCCTGGACCCCAGGGGTGGCGAATGAAAAACTGTTTTTT.

The chain employs TRBV5-4 and TRBJ1-2, with 7 bases aligning to TRBD1. The trim removed 0 bases at V and 4 bases at J, leaving 6 bases unmatched. The CDR3 is 15 residues long. Germline V lookup: CDR1 SGHNT, CDR2 YYREEE (reference sequence). CDR3 region: CASSLVGQVVYGYTF. Here the CDR3 DNA reads TGTGCCAGCAGCTTGGTTGGACAGGTTGTCTATGGCTACACCTTC.

The rearrangement uses TRBV5-1 and TRBJ2-7; D unclear. The CDR3 length is 12 residues. Germline V CDR1 and CDR2: SGHRS, YFSETQ. Deletions cut 4 bases from V and 3 bases from J, with 8 bases between. CDR3 bases: TGCGCCAGCAGCATCGGAGACTACGAGCAGTACTTC. Translating it yields CASSIGDYEQYF. Full variable domain (outside the CDR3, taken from reference TRBV5-1 and TRBJ2-7): KAGVTQTPRYLIKTRGQQVTLSCSPISGHRSVSWYQQTPGQGLQFLFEYFSETQRNKGNFPGRFSGRQFSNSRSEMNVSTLELGDSALYLCASSIGDYEQYFGPGTRLTVT.

The chain links TRBV11-1 to TRBJ2-1; 10 bases are a match to TRBD2. There are 16 residues in the CDR3. With V trimmed by 5 bases and J by 4 bases, 8 bases remained unmatched. CDR1 and CDR2 (germline): SGHAT, FQDESV (reference sequence). CDR3 coding DNA: TGTGCCAGCAGCCCGCTAGCGGGAGTAAAGTACAATGAGCAGTTCTTC. This gives the protein CASSPLAGVKYNEQFF.

The CDR3 DNA reads TGTGCCAGTAGTATTGGCAGTAGCGCCAAAAACATTCAGTACTTC. Protein product: CASSIGSSAKNIQYF. This chain joins TRBV19 and TRBJ2-4, with no clear D. The V gene lost 3 bases and the J gene lost 1 base, with 10 bases spanning the gap. The CDR3 spans 15 residues. Germline V gives CDR1 LNHDA, CDR2 SQIVND (reference sequence).

The chain joins TRBV5-4 to TRBJ1-2; 7 bases agree with TRBD1. The germline CDR1 and CDR2 sequences are SGHNT and YYREEE (reference sequence). The CDR3 is made up of 14 amino acids. The V segment lost 3 bases and the J segment 3 bases; nucleotides outside the gene matches: 5. The DNA of the CDR3 is TGTGCCAGCAGCTCAACAGGGGTAGACTATGGCTACACCTTC. Encoded protein: CASSSTGVDYGYTF.

The V and J genes are TRBV18 and TRBJ2-1, with TRBD1 matching 8 bases. CDR1 and CDR2 from the germline V gene are KGHSH and LQKENI. The CDR3 consists of 15 residues. With 6 bases clipped from V and 7 bases from J, the junction kept 11 bases outside the gene matches. The CDR3 sequence: CASSSTGDPVNEQFF. CDR3 nucleotide sequence: TGTGCCAGCTCGTCGACAGGGGACCCAGTGAATGAGCAGTTCTTC.

The chain couples TRBV30 to TRBJ1-1; the match to TRBD1 covers 9 bases. From germline, CDR1 is GTSNPN and CDR2 SVGIG (reference sequence). Losses at the gene ends were 8 bases for V and 5 bases for J; bases not matched to a gene: 15. This CDR3 contains 15 residues. CDR3 sequence reads: CAQRGQGLAGTEAFF. CDR3 DNA sequence: TGTGCCCAGAGGGGACAGGGTCTAGCGGGAACTGAAGCTTTCTTT.

The V call is TRBV6-5, the J call TRBJ2-7; weak D call: TRBD2 (6 bases). The CDR3 has 16 amino acids. CDR1 and CDR2 from the germline V gene are MNHEY and SVGAGI. V lost 2 bases to trimming and J lost 4 bases, with 18 bases between them. In nucleotides, the CDR3 is TGTGCCAGCAGTTACCTTAGCGGAACACGACCTTACGAGCAGTACTTC. Its translation is CASSYLSGTRPYEQYF.

This chain connects TRBV6-5 to TRBJ2-1; a possible D gene is TRBD1 (6 bases). Germline V lookup: CDR1 MNHEY, CDR2 SVGAGI. There are 14 residues in the CDR3. Trimming removed 6 bases from V and 3 bases from J, with 12 bases in between. This chain's CDR3 is CASRTGQGYNEQFF. The CDR3 nucleotides are TGTGCCAGCAGAACGGGACAAGGCTACAATGAGCAGTTCTTC.

The genes are TRBV12-5 and TRBJ2-1; perhaps TRBD2 as D (5 bases). This CDR3 has 16 amino acids. Germline CDR1 LGHNT, CDR2 FRNRAP. V was cut by 1 base and J by 0 bases, with 10 bases left in between. In DNA, the CDR3 is TGTGCTAGTGGTTTGGGCCAGCGGAGCTCCTACAATGAGCAGTTCTTC. This encodes CASGLGQRSSYNEQFF.

The V and J genes are TRBV19 and TRBJ2-1, with 12 bases matching TRBD2. J lost 1 base, V lost 7 bases, and 8 bases had no gene match. CDR1 and CDR2 from the germline V gene are LNHDA and SQIVND (reference sequence). The CDR3 runs 17 residues. CDR3 DNA sequence: TGTGCCAGTACCATTGGACTAGCGGGACGTTCCTACAATGAGCAGTTCTTC. As protein: CASTIGLAGRSYNEQFF.

The chain employs TRBV10-3 and TRBJ1-1; 10 bases are a match to TRBD1. The V and J ends lost 7 bases and 0 bases, in that order; junction bases with no gene match: 8. The CDR3 runs to 16 residues. The germline V gene encodes CDR1 ENHRY and CDR2 SYGVKD. The CDR3 region has the DNA TGTGCCATCACCAAGAGACAGGGGGCCATGAACACTGAAGCTTTCTTT. It encodes CAITKRQGAMNTEAFF.